The entry that follows covers one TCR beta chain sequence. This clonotype was picked up many times. No cognate antigen has been identified for it. Per-nucleotide qualities are absent, and no much larger clonotype sits a single base away. The data originate from a study of identical twins (dated by TCRdb to the mid-2010s). As for the study more broadly: To test whether fetal clonotypes persist, the study used deep sequencing on TCR alpha and beta repertoires from monozygotic twins, unrelated adults of various ages, and cord blood. To rule out contamination, replicate twin experiments were performed at different times with different library preparation protocols.

CDR1 and CDR2 are drawn from the germline V gene: MNHNS, SASEGT. The CDR3 has 14 amino acids, counting the end cysteine and phenylalanine. Just CDR3 DNA is preserved here, 42 bases in frame from base 1. The junction shows trimming of 6 bases on V and 1 base on J, plus 11 bases between the germline ends. Every donor in the study was a healthy Caucasian. The twin cohort comprised three pairs of female monozygotic twins, all aged roughly 18 to 30 years. The RNA used for TCR libraries was isolated from peripheral blood mononuclear cells. Overall results and qualifications from the work: Recombination models systematically underestimated out-of-frame TCR alpha sharing in monozygotic twins but agreed with sharing between unrelated individuals. Excess twin sharing in beta out-of-frame sequences was weaker because fewer shared sequences lowered the signal-to-noise ratio. Fewer insertions were carried by abundant cord blood beta clonotypes, a similar but weaker trend appeared in young adult naive repertoires, and no such trend appeared in memory repertoires. Because the same donors could not be followed over many years, the conclusions relied on cross-sectional statistical analysis. Compared with coincidental sharing between unrelated individuals, out-of-frame TCR alpha sequences shared between twins showed an excess of sequences with low generation probability. Zero-insertion analyses could be partly confounded by invariant T cells such as MAIT and iNKT, although diverse VJ usage argued against such confounding for most clonotypes.

Receptor libraries were prepared by 5' RACE. The run used an Illumina HiSeq 2000. A universal primer binding site was introduced by template switching, and a unique molecular identifier was present in the final cDNA, enabling accurate counting of TCR cDNA molecules. Specific primers in the conserved constant-segment region were used to synthesize first-strand cDNA for TCR alpha and beta chains. To control for contamination, each cDNA library was double barcoded with a SMART-Mk sample barcode plus Illumina barcodes. TruSeq adapter sequences, together with Illumina sample barcodes, were added in two successive PCR steps. The TCR alpha and beta cDNA libraries were sequenced on the Illumina HiSeq platform using custom primers. In the paper's pipeline: Raw reads were processed with MiGEC to extract unique molecular identifiers, and MiXCR was used to determine CDR3 positions. For each individual, recombination models were inferred using an EM algorithm with the repgenHMM and IGoR tools. The tcR package in R was used for shared clonotype analysis, with sharing normalized by the product of cloneset sizes. To study raw recombination free of thymic and clonal selection effects, out-of-frame nonproductive sequences were analyzed. The raw public reads went through TCRdb reprocessing: fastp at Q25, MiXCR clone calling, in-frame beta chains kept. All rows with the same CDR3 protein become a single entry with the most common DNA and genes. For this entry, the V and J calls and clone size follow TCRdb and not the study's own pipeline. This sample gives around 650,000 distinct CDR3 sequences in total; roughly 7.1% of them show up just once. Of the sample, about 1.6% falls within the top ten clones.

This same sample was also taken into another study, of yellow fever vaccine responses in identical twins. The second paper states: According to the authors, the vaccine-induced T cell response in identical twins seemed to be partly convergent and partly specific to each individual. In identical twins, the study followed T cell clones that responded to the vaccine with precision.

The clonotype originates from a woman younger than 30 in good health. The chain is made from TRBV6-1 and TRBJ2-3; a weak D assignment points to TRBD2 (5 bases agree). The sample comprised PBMCs. The bases are TGTGCCAGCAGCCAGAGGGCCGGCACAGATACGCAGTATTTT. The encoded protein is CASSQRAGTDTQYF.